The 8 T cell receptor beta chains reported below all come from one sample, sequenced in a study of T cell responses to AZD1222 COVID-19 vaccine. TCRdb keeps only in-frame clones here, not all; method: immunoSEQ multiplex PCR. The data contain approximately 50,000 clones, 75% to 90% of them singletons. The sequencing used peripheral blood, collected 28 days after the second AZD1222 dose. Receptor source: an adult who received the AZD1222 COVID-19 vaccine.

The chain is built from TRBV5-5 and TRBJ2-7; D is uncertain. Germline V CDR1 and CDR2: SGHKS, YYEKEE (reference sequence). V was shortened by 4 bases and J by 0 bases, with 2 bases between the two germline ends. This CDR3 region has 11 residues. This chain's CDR3 is CASSNSYEQYF. In DNA, the CDR3 is TGTGCCAGCAGCAACTCCTACGAGCAGTACTTC.

This clone has just a few counts. CDR3 loop: CASSLGVAGGQETQYF. The CDR3 DNA sequence: TGTGCCAGCAGCCTCGGGGTAGCGGGGGGGCAAGAGACCCAGTACTTC. The chain employs TRBV7-2 and TRBJ2-5, with 11 bases identical to TRBD2. The V and J ends lost 5 bases and 2 bases, in that order; junction bases with no gene match: 7. This CDR3 has 16 amino acids. CDR1 is SGHTA, CDR2 FQGNSA, per germline.

This clone was detected a few times. The V gene is TRBV25-1, the J gene TRBJ2-1; 14 bases are shared with TRBD2. This CDR3 has 14 amino acids. Per the germline V gene, CDR1 is MGHDK and CDR2 is SYGVNS. J was trimmed by 5 bases and V by 8 bases; bases with no gene match: 2. For the CDR3, the DNA is TGTGCCAGCGGGACTAGCGGGAGCCACAATGAGCAGTTCTTC. This sequence encodes CASGTSGSHNEQFF.

J is TRBJ2-1 and V is TRBV11-2, with D maybe TRBD1 (5 bases). The ends were cut back, 1 base at V and 1 base at J, with 8 bases in the middle. The CDR3 spans 15 residues. Looked up from germline, CDR1 is SGHAT and CDR2 is FQNNGV. CDR3 in DNA: TGTGCCAGCAGCTTAGGGGGCGTTTCCTACAATGAGCAGTTCTTC. Protein product: CASSLGGVSYNEQFF.

The chain combines TRBV18 with TRBJ1-5; D call uncertain. Germline V lookup: CDR1 KGHSH, CDR2 LQKENI. Trimming cost V 2 bases and J 10 bases, with 12 bases left between them. There are 13 residues in the CDR3. CDR3 nucleotide sequence: TGTGCCAGCTCACCAACAAGTACGGAACCCCAGCATTTT. Protein product: CASSPTSTEPQHF.

The chain carries TRBV20-1 and TRBJ1-2, with 9 bases fitting TRBD1. The CDR3 runs 11 residues. V was clipped by 7 bases and J by 7 bases; unmatched bases: 4. CDR1 DFQATT and CDR2 SNEGSKA come from the germline V gene (reference sequence). This chain's CDR3 is CSGRDRAGYTF. The CDR3 coding sequence is TGCAGTGGACGGGACAGGGCTGGCTACACCTTC.

The chain links TRBV5-8 to TRBJ2-1, with D uncertain. Germline loops: CDR1 SGHTS, CDR2 YDEGEE. Between the trimmed V and J ends, which lost 0 bases and 7 bases, there was a span of 14 bases. CDR3 length: 15 amino acids. The CDR3 loop is CASSLGYTATNEQFF. The CDR3 nucleotides read TGTGCCAGCAGCTTGGGATATACCGCGACTAATGAGCAGTTCTTC.

This rearrangement joins TRBV6-6 to TRBJ1-2; no definite D call. CDR1 is MNHNY and CDR2 is SVGAGI in the germline V gene (reference sequence). The length of the CDR3 is 16 residues. V was shortened by 5 bases and J by 4 bases, with 20 bases between the two germline ends. DNA for the CDR3: TGTGCCAGCAGTCCCTCTAGGGTAGGCACTAGCTATGGCTACACCTTC. As protein: CASSPSRVGTSYGYTF.